The source of this TCR beta chain is a study of T cells after yellow fever vaccination. As for the study in general: SMART-Seq v4 Ultra Low Input served to prepare low-cell-number fractions. Study outcomes and limitations: Secondary responses were weaker yet peaked faster, day 5 versus 15. The appearance of a small share of clonotypes in both CD4 and CD8 compartments was observed.

The CDR3 covers 14 residues. V was clipped by 5 bases and J by 6 bases, with 14 bases between them. Germline loops: CDR1 SGHAT, CDR2 FQNNGV. This clonotype was seen more than once but under ten times. Antigen specificity is unknown. TCRdb used MiXCR to reprocess the 5' RACE reads, holding one entry per CDR3 protein. The data contain under 300,000 distinct CDR3 sequences, about 7% of them singletons. The TCR sequence derives from a man aged 25 to 45 who received the YFV17D yellow fever vaccine. This sample comprised CD4+ T cells sorted from PBMCs, obtained on the day of the yellow fever booster vaccination. The rearrangement joins TRBV11-2 to TRBJ2-1, with D tentatively TRBD2 (6 bases). For the CDR3, the DNA is TGTGCCAGCAGCCTTAGCGGCAGTCGCAATGAGCAGTTCTTC. As protein: CASSLSGSRNEQFF.